Below are 3 T cell receptor beta chains sequenced from a single sample in a study of T cell responses to AZD1222 COVID-19 vaccine. Data came from immunoSEQ multiplex PCR; TCRdb stores just in-frame clones and leaves some out. The sample lists 68,000 or so clones, 80% to 85% seen once, with 9.5% to 13% in the top ten. The sequencing here drew on peripheral blood, taken on day 0 of AZD1222 vaccination. These receptors were collected from an adult in good health.

CDR3 DNA sequence: TGTGCCAGCAGTGATTCTCCGGGGGTAGCAGAGACCCAGTACTTC. This translates into CASSDSPGVAETQYF. The rearrangement links TRBV6-4 to TRBJ2-5; D perhaps matches TRBD2 (6 bases). Trimming took off 3 bases at V and 4 bases at J, with 15 bases between the two ends. CDR1 is MRHNA and CDR2 is SNTAGT in the germline V gene. This CDR3 contains 15 residues.

J is TRBJ2-2 and V is TRBV5-8; a weak D match, TRBD1 (6 bases). The V and J ends lost 0 bases and 3 bases respectively, with 15 bases between them. Germline V gene data show CDR1 as SGHTS and CDR2 as YDEGEE. The CDR3 is 17 residues long. The CDR3 reads CASSLVILTGDTGELFF. Here the CDR3 DNA reads TGTGCCAGCAGCTTGGTTATTCTGACAGGTGACACCGGGGAGCTGTTTTTT.

This sequence joins TRBV5-5 and TRBJ2-3, with D hard to call. The CDR3 is 14 residues long. V was shortened by 1 base and J by 2 bases, with 8 bases between the two germline ends. Germline values: CDR1 SGHKS, CDR2 YYEKEE (reference sequence). The CDR3 DNA sequence: TGTGCCAGCAGCTTGAAACTGATCACAGATACGCAGTATTTT. This sequence encodes CASSLKLITDTQYF.